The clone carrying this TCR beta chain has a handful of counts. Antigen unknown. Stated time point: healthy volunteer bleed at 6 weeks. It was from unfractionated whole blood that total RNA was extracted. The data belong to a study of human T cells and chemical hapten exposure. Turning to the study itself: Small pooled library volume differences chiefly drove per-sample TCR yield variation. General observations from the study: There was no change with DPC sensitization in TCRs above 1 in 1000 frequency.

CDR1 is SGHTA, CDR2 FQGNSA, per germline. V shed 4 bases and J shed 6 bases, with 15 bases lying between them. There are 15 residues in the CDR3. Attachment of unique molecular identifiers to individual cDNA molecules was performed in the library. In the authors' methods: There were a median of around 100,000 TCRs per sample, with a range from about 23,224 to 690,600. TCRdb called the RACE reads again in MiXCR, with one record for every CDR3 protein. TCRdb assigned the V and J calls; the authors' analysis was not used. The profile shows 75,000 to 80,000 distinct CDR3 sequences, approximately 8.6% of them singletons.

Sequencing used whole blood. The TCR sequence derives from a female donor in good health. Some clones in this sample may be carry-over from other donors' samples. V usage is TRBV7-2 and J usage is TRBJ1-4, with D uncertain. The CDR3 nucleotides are TGTGCCAGCAGCTCCCTAATGGACGGATATGAAAAACTGTTTTTT. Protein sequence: CASSSLMDGYEKLFF.